This T cell receptor beta chain was sequenced for a study of cytomegalovirus exposure and HLA in healthy donors (dated by TCRdb to 2016 to 2017). With regard to the full study: In an earlier analysis of around 540 of the donors, 276 Gb of sequence data and about 110 million unique TCR beta sequences from 150 million to 200 million T cells were reported. An early release that covered 500 to 800 HLA-typed donors contained around 300 gigabases of sequencing data and 75 million to 100 million unique TCR sequences. Among the roughly 400 genotyped donors, around 81% belonged to the genetic ancestry cluster associated with self-reported Caucasian donors. The study was designed to test whether signatures of past pathogen exposure could be identified by cataloging public T cell receptors. The study used immunosequencing to profile the T cell repertoires of approximately 640 subjects and linked those repertoires to cytomegalovirus serostatus. A separate validation cohort of over 95 different subjects was used in addition to the roughly 620-subject first cohort. To predict cytomegalovirus infection status, the study brought together high-throughput TCR immunosequencing, statistical association of individual TCRs with disease status, and machine learning. In a later analysis, previously published TCR beta repertoires from several hundred donors were re-analyzed and high-resolution HLA genotyping was added so that TCR occurrence patterns could be studied. The later analysis used no new phenotypic data to find candidate immune exposures, relying instead on TCR beta sequences and their occurrence across donors. To decide whether each TCR beta V gene segment behaved as functional or pseudogenic, an earlier analysis of over 500 of the donors relied on high-throughput TCR beta sequencing. Donor age, sex, ethnicity and CMV serostatus were collected together with the repertoire data. A later genetic analysis used genome-wide SNP genotypes for about 65% of the 666 donors, treating that subset as a discovery cohort. All discovery cohort repertoires had been generated on a single sequencing platform. Both class I and class II loci were covered by HLA typing, at four-digit resolution. The number of typed donors differed by locus: about 629-630 for A, B, C, DRB1 and DQB1; 522 for DQA1; some 610 for DPA1; and approximately 450 for DPB1. Four or five DR-DQ haplotypes were handled as single units for association and clustering because linkage in the cohort was strong. On average, around 240,000 unique TCR beta nucleotide sequences were sequenced per donor among a few hundred genotyped donors of the cohort, with around 19% of those sequences being non-productive. Study-wide findings and limitations: The 87-base-pair reads could not distinguish some IMGT-functional V segments, including TRBV6-2 and TRBV6-3, so those segments were excluded. In a later analysis, several top co-occurrence clusters were reported to appear linked to parvovirus B19, influenza, CMV and Epstein-Barr virus. In a later analysis, HLA-associated TCR beta chains were found to be more clonally expanded and to have lower generation probabilities than equally common non-associated chains. The study listed approximately 160 TCR beta chains as associated with cytomegalovirus. Because counts were too low, about 15 rarely observed V segments, including chromosome 9 orphons, were left out of the earlier analysis of some 640 of the donors. A later analysis found that TCR association rates varied across HLA loci, with DRB1 alleles showing the most associated TCRs and HLA-C alleles the fewest. Because HLA typing was missing for some donors at each locus, association tests included only the typed subset. Most CMV-associated TCR beta chains appeared to be HLA-restricted in a later analysis, and the HLA associations seemed to be driven largely by CMV exposure. Correlated functional status among segregating V segments might reflect linkage disequilibrium, but an unknown experimental factor could not be ruled out. Sequencing depth was assumed to be roughly uniform across donors in the presence/absence analyses, though that assumption may not hold. Cytomegalovirus status was reported to be diagnosed by the classifier with high specificity and sensitivity in both the original and validation cohorts. When HLA alleles, especially DR and DQ, strongly co-occurred, attributing TCR associations to individual alleles was difficult. V-gene and J-gene trimming of TCR beta chains was associated with a missense DCLRE1C variant in a later genetic analysis, and the association was replicated in an independent cohort. While some public TCRs were present in many individuals, most TCR sequences turned up only very rarely across donors. A few of the identified cytomegalovirus-associated TCR beta chains were confirmed in vitro to be specific for cytomegalovirus antigens. CMV serostatus was the only immune exposure information available for the cohort. According to a later genetic analysis, donors in an Asian-associated ancestry cluster had fewer N-insertions in productive TCRs than the approximately 630-donor mean. In an earlier analysis of roughly 500 of the donors, most TCR beta V segments appeared in productive rearrangements about 87% or about 30% of the time, broadly matching IMGT annotations. According to the authors, the approach could potentially be generalized to other disease states and immunological phenotypes. A further reported finding was that TCR beta sequences accurately predicted the HLA-A and HLA-B alleles for most subjects in the first cohort. A later analysis associated about 17,000 TCR beta sequences with specific HLA alleles at a false discovery rate of 0.05. This cohort had only TCR beta chains sequenced, and the lack of alpha or paired-chain data limited which features could be detected. A group of highly shared sequence variants was considered likely to be a technical artifact of the sequencing pipeline.

On this clone: No antigen is known for it. Per-nucleotide qualities are absent, and no much larger clonotype sits a single base away.

The CDR1 and CDR2 encoded by the germline V gene are SGDLS and YYNGEE. V gives up 7 bases and J gives up 7 bases, and the segment between their germline ends measures 7 bases. The CDR3 runs 10 amino acids, cysteine and phenylalanine included. Only the CDR3 part of the read is kept: 30 bases, read in frame from the first base. The cohort consisted of approximately 690 healthy bone marrow donors. All cohort members were sampled while nominally healthy, although unrecorded immune exposures were likely present. The donor was CMV seronegative and was included in the group of 352 seronegative cohort members. Every donor gave a peripheral blood sample, and the peripheral blood mononuclear cells from that sample were used for TCR beta sequencing. Genomic DNA extraction from the blood cell samples was performed with the Qiagen DNeasy Blood Extraction Kit. Library preparation employed the immunoSEQ multiplex PCR assay. For the multiplex PCR, a mixture combining 60 forward primers for TCR Vbeta segments and 13 reverse primers for TCR Jbeta segments was used. A multiplex PCR assay on genomic DNA amplified the CDR3 region of rearranged TCR beta genes. The amplified TCR beta libraries were sequenced on the Illumina HiSeq System as 87-base-pair reads. The published analysis was carried out like this. Across the 700 or so repertoires, a later analysis counted tens of millions of unique TCR beta chains, some 11 million of which were shared by at least two donors. Raw reads were error-corrected and collapsed into unique sequences with a nearest-neighbor algorithm that merged closely related sequences to remove PCR and sequencing errors. To assign V, D and J gene segments, CDR3 sequences were aligned to IMGT reference sequences. For a sequence to be retained, a match of at least six nucleotides was required to both a V gene segment and a J gene segment. A rearrangement counted as productive if the CDR3 had no stop codons and remained in frame with V and J, and every other rearrangement counted as non-productive. Following IMGT convention, CDR3 was defined as the stretch from the second conserved V-encoded cysteine up to the conserved J-encoded phenylalanine. The earlier analysis of a few hundred of the donors excluded sequences that lacked an unambiguous match to a single V gene segment. An earlier analysis of several hundred of the donors called V segments functional above 56.7% productive rearrangements and segregating when the between-donor standard deviation exceeded 5%. A statistical classification framework was built for diagnosing cytomegalovirus status from the catalog of TCR beta chain sequences. In a later analysis, TCR nucleotide sequences were compared against IMGT/GENE-DB human TR gene sequences so that V and J genes could be assigned. Using the TCRdist pipeline, a later analysis assigned CDR3 sequences along with most-parsimonious VDJ recombination scenarios. In a later analysis, every TCR beta chain was defined by the combination of its CDR3 amino acid sequence and its V-gene family, and reads without a unique V-gene family were dropped. As a way to deal with suspected cross-contamination and a sequencing artifact, a later analysis dropped 450 to 600 nucleotide sequences that were highly shared and had low generation probability. In a later analysis, a clonal expansion index for each public chain was calculated from normalized within-repertoire ranks of inferred template counts. In a later analysis, generation probabilities were computed using a VDJ recombination model fitted to out-of-frame rearrangements, and the results were checked against IGoR. Hypergeometric tests were used in a later analysis to score TCR-TCR, TCR-HLA and TCR-CMV co-occurrence, with a repertoire-size bias correction applied to the TCR pairs. To estimate false discovery rates, a later analysis permuted the HLA or CMV assignments 20 times. In a later analysis, co-occurring TCRs were grouped with DBSCAN, and TCRdist sequence similarity was added when clustering was performed within HLA-allele-positive subsets. Co-occurrence clustering excluded repertoires with fewer than 30,000 or more than 120,000 public chains, plus five with anomalous nucleotide sharing. This is the immuneACCESS table as TCRdb keeps it, with only in-frame sequences that have V and J called. A part of the clones is gone; compared with another copy, unresolved V genes explain less than half, and the rest is unexplained. That table furnishes V, J and clone size, whereas the DNA furnished D and trimming. This sample is represented by about 200,000 clones; over 75% of them were singletons. Around 1.9% of the sample lies in the top ten.

Material for sequencing was PBMCs. This TCR was sampled from a male donor in good health and CMV-seronegative. The chain is assembled from TRBV9 and TRBJ2-3; the D segment could be TRBD2, given 6 matching bases. The CDR3 is CASGGNTQYF. The nucleotide sequence is given as TGTGCCAGCGGGGGGAATACGCAGTATTTT.